This T cell receptor beta chain was captured in a study of T-cell reconstitution after alpha-beta-depleted transplantation in children. Study-wide findings and caveats: Once a year had passed after transplant, T-cell counts and diversity came mostly from newly produced T cells. Elevated TCRbeta diversity at day 60 was traced, in some patients, to surviving recipient T cells and thymic progenitors. Several hundred rapidly expanded clones from non-depleted graft cells reportedly supplied alpha-beta T cells about two months post-transplant.

This clonotype has a handful of counts. Its antigen is not known. Unique molecular identifiers were incorporated into the prepared TCRbeta library. TCRdb re-derived calls from the PCR reads in MiXCR, one entry per CDR3 protein. The sample holds 800,000 to 1,000,000 distinct CDR3 sequences, roughly 29% seen once. This sequence was found in a boy in the first two years of life who had a stem cell transplant for SCID, so the T cells may come from the graft donor. The starting material was PBMCs, mostly from graft donor cells, obtained 360 days after TCRalphabeta/CD19-depleted stem cell transplant.

The CDR3 DNA sequence: TGTGCCATCAGTGAGCAATCTCAGGGGAACAATGAGCAGTTCTTC. This sequence encodes CAISEQSQGNNEQFF. The chain employs TRBV10-3 and TRBJ2-1; D is possibly TRBD1 (6 bases). This CDR3 comprises 15 residues. Deletions cut 2 bases from V and 5 bases from J, with 13 bases between. Germline V lookup: CDR1 ENHRY, CDR2 SYGVKD.